This entry describes one T cell receptor (beta chain). This entry comes from a study of blood T cell repertoires in COVID-19. Overall study context: Donors in the United States, Italy and Spain gave samples during acute or convalescent COVID-19.

The table came from immunoSEQ multiplex PCR; TCRdb's copy has only in-frame clones and leaves some out. The sample shows over 250,000 clones, approximately 83% of them seen only once. Germline V gene sequence: CDR1 SGHDT, CDR2 YYEEEE. J was trimmed by 1 base and V by 4 bases; bases with no gene match: 6. This CDR3 is built from 16 residues. The sequenced sample was peripheral blood. The rearrangement joins TRBV5-6 to TRBJ2-2; 8 bases fit TRBD1. The source of this sequence is a woman in her 70s with acute or convalescent COVID-19. CDR3 nucleotides: TGTGCCAGCAGCGGGCCCGGGACAGGGAACACCGGGGAGCTGTTTTTT. This encodes CASSGPGTGNTGELFF.